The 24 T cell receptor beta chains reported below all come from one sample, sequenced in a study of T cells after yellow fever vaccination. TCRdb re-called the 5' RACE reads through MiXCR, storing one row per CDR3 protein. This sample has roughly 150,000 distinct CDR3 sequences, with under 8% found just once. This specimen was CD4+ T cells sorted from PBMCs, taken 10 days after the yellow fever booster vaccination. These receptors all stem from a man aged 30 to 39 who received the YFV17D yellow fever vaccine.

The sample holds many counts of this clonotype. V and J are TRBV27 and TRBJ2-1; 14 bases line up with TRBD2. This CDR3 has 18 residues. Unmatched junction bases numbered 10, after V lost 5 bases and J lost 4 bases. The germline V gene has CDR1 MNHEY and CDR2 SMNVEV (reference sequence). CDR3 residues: CASSTGLAGVSGYNEQFF. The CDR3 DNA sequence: TGTGCCAGCAGTACGGGACTAGCGGGAGTCTCGGGGTACAATGAGCAGTTCTTC.

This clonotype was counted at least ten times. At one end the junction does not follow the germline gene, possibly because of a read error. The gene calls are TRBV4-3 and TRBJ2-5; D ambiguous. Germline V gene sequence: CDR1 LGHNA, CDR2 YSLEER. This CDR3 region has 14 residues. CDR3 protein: CASSQAGKRETQYF. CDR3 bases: TGTGCCAGCAGCCAGGCTGGGAAGAGGGAGACCCAGTACTTC.

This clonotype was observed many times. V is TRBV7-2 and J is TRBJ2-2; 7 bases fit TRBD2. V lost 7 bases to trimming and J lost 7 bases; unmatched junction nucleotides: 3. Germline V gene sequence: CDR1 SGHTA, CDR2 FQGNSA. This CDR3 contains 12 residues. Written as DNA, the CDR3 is TGTGCCAGCAATTCGGGGGGCGGGGAGCTGTTTTTT. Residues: CASNSGGGELFF. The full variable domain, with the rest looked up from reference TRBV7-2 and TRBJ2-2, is GAGVSQSPSNKVTEKGKDVELRCDPISGHTALYWYRQSLGQGLEFLIYFQGNSAPDKSGLPSDRFSAERTGGSVSTLTIQRTQQEDSAVYLCASNSGGGELFFGEGSRLTVL.

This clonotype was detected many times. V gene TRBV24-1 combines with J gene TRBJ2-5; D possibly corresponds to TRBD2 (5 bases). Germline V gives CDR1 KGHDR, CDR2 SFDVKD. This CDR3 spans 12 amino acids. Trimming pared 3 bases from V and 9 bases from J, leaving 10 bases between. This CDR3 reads CATSDGELSQYF. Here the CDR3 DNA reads TGTGCCACCAGTGATGGGGAGTTGTCCCAGTACTTC.

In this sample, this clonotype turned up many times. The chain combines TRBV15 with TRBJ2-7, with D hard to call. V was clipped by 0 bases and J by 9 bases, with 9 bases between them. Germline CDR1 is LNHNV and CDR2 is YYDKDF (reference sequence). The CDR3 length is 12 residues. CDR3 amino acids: CATSRDLRSQYF. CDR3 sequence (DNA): TGTGCCACCAGCAGAGATCTCAGATCGCAGTACTTC.

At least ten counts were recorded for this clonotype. CDR3 nucleotides: TGTGCCATCAGTGTGAGACAGGACTACGAGCAGTACTTC. Protein product: CAISVRQDYEQYF. The V and J genes are TRBV10-3 and TRBJ2-7; D might be TRBD1 (6 bases). V lost 4 bases and J lost 3, with 10 bases in between. Germline V gene data show CDR1 as ENHRY and CDR2 as SYGVKD. This CDR3 is built from 13 residues.

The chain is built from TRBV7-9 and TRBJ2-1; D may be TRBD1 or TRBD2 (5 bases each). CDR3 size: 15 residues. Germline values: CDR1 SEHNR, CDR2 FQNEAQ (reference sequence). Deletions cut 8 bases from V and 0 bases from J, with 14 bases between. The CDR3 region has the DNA TGTGCCAGCCTCCTGGGGCGGGCCTCCTACAATGAGCAGTTCTTC. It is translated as CASLLGRASYNEQFF.

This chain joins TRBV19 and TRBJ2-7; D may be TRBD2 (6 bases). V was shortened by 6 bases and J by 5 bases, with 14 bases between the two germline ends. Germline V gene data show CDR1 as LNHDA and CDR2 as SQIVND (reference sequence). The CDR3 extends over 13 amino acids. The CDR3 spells CASSRTGSHEQYF. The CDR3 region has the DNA TGTGCCAGTAGCCGGACCGGGAGTCACGAGCAGTACTTC.

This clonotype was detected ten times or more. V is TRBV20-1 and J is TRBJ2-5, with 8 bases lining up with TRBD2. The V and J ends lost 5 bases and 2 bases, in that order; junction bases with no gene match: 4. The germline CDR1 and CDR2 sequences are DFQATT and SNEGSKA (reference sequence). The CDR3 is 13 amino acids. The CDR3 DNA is TGCAGTGCTCCCGGGACTAGACAAGAGACCCAGTACTTC. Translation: CSAPGTRQETQYF.

The CDR3 coding sequence is TGCGCCAGCGGCTCGACAGGGTCCTACGAGCAGTACTTC. Amino acid sequence: CASGSTGSYEQYF. The rearrangement joins TRBV5-1 to TRBJ2-7; 7 bases fit TRBD1. This CDR3 region has 13 residues. After removal of 7 bases from V and 1 base from J, the junction contained 5 bases not matched to a gene. From germline, CDR1 is SGHRS and CDR2 YFSETQ. The full variable domain, its missing parts supplied by reference TRBV5-1 and TRBJ2-7, is KAGVTQTPRYLIKTRGQQVTLSCSPISGHRSVSWYQQTPGQGLQFLFEYFSETQRNKGNFPGRFSGRQFSNSRSEMNVSTLELGDSALYLCASGSTGSYEQYFGPGTRLTVT.

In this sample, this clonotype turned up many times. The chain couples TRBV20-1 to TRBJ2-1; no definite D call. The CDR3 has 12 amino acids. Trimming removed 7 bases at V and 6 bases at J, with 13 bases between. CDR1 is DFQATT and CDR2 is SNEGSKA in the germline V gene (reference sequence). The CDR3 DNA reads TGCAGTGGGCAGCGAGTTTTCAATGAGCAGTTCTTC. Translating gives CSGQRVFNEQFF.

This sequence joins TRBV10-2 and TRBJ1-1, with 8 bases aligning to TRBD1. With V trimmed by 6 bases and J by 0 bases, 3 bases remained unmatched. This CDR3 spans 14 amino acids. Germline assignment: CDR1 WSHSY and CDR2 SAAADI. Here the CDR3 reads CASRETGVNTEAFF. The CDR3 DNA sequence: TGCGCCAGCAGGGAGACAGGGGTGAACACTGAAGCTTTCTTT.

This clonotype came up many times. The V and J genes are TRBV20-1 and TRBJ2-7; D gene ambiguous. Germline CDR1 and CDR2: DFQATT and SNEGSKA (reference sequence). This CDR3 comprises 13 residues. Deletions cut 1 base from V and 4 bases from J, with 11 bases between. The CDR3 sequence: CSARGVKAYEQYF. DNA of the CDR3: TGCAGTGCTAGAGGGGTAAAAGCTTACGAGCAGTACTTC.

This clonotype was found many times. As DNA, the CDR3 is TGTGCCAGCAGTGCCCGACTAGCAGATACGCAGTATTTT. It encodes CASSARLADTQYF. The chain uses TRBV6-1 and TRBJ2-3; TRBD2 is a possible D gene (6 bases). From germline, CDR1 is MNHNS and CDR2 SASEGT. The CDR3 extends over 13 amino acids. The V gene lost 4 bases and the J gene lost 4 bases, with 9 bases spanning the gap.

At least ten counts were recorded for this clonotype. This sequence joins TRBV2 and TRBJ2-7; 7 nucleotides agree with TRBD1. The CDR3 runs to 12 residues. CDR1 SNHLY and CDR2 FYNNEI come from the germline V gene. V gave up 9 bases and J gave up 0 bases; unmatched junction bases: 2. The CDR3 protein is CASGQDSYEQYF. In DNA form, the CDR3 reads TGTGCCAGTGGACAGGACTCCTACGAGCAGTACTTC.

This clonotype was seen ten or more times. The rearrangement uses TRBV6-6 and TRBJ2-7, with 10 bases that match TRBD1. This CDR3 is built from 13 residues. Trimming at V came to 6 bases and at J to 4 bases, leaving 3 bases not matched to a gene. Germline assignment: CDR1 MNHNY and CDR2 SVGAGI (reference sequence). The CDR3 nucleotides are TGTGCCAGCAGGACAGGGGGCGGGTACGAGCAGTACTTC. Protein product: CASRTGGGYEQYF.

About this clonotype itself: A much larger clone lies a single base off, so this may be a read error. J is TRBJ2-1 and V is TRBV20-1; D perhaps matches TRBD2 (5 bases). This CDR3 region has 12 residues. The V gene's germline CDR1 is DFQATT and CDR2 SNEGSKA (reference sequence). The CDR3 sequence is CSASGKYNEQIF. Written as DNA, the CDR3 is TGCAGTGCTAGCGGGAAATACAATGAGCAGATCTTC.

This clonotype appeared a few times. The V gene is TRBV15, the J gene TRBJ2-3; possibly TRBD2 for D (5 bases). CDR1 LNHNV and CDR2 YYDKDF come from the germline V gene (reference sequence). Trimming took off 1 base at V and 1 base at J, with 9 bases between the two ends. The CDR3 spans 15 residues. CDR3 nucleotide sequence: TGTGCCACCAGCAGAGTAGCGCTACGCACAGATACGCAGTATTTT. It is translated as CATSRVALRTDTQYF.

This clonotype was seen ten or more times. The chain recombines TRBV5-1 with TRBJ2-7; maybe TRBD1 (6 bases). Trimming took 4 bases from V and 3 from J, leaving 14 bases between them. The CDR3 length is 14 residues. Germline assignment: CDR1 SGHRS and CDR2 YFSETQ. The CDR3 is CASSQGQYRYEQYF. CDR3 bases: TGCGCCAGCAGCCAAGGACAGTACCGCTACGAGCAGTACTTC.

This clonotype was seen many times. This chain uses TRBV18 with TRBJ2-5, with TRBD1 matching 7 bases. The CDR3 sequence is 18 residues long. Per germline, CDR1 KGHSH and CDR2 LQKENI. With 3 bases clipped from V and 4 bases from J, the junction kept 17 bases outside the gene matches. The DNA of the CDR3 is TGTGCCAGCTCACCTTTAATAGGACAGGCCGAAATAGGAGAGACCCAGTACTTC. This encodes CASSPLIGQAEIGETQYF.

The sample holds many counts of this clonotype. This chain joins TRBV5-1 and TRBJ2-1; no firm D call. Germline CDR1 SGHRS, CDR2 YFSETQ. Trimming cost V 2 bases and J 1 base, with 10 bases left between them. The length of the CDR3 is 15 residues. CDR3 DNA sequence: TGCGCCAGCAGCTTAGAACATCTATCCTACAATGAGCAGTTCTTC. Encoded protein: CASSLEHLSYNEQFF.

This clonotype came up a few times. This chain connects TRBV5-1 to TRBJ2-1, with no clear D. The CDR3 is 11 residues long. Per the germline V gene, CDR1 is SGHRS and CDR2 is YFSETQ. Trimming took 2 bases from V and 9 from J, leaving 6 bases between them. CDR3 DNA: TGCGCCAGCAGCTTTCAGGTTGAGCAGTTCTTC. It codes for CASSFQVEQFF.

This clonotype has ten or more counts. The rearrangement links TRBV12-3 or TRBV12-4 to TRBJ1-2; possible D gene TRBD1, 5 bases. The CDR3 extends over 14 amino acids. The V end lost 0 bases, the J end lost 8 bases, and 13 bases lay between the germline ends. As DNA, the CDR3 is TGTGCCAGCAGTTTAGCGGGGGGATCGGGCGGCTACACCTTC. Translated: CASSLAGGSGGYTF.

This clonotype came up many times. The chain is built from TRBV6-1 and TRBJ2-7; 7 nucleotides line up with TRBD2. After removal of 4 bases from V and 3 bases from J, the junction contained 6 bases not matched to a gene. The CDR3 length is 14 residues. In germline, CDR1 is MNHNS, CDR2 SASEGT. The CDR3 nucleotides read TGTGCCAGCAGTGGGGCCGGGACTAACTACGAGCAGTACTTC. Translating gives CASSGAGTNYEQYF.